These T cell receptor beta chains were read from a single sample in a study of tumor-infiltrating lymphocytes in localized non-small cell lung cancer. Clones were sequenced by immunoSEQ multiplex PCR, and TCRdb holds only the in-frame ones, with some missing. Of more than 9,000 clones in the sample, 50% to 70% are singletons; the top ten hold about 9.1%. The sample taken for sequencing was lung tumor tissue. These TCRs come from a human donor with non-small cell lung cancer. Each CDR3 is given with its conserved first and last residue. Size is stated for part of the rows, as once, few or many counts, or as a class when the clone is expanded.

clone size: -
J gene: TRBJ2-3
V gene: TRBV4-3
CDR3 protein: CASSHSGTATQYF

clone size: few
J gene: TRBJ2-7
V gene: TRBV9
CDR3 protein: CASSPGQGYEQYF

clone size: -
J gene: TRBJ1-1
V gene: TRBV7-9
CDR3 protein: CASSLVQTKEAFF

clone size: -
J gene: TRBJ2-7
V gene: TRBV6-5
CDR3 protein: CASSVTGTGVYEQYF

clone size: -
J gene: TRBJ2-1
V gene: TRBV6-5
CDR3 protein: CASSYPGAVDEQFF

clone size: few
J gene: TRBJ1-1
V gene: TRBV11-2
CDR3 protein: CASSLVVTGNEAFF

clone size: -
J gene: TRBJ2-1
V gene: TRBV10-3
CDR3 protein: CASRDPSSYNEQFF

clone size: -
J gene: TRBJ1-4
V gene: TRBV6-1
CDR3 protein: CASIRAPGGEKLFF

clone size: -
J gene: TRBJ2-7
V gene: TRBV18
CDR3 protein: CASSLDLADYEQYF

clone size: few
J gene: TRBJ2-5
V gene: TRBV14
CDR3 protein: CASSQGSGAQYF

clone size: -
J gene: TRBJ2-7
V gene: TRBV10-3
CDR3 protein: CAISGASYEQYF

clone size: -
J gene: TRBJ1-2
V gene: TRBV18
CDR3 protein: CASSQDRDSYGYTF

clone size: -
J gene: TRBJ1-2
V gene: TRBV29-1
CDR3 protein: CSVEHGKPYGYTF

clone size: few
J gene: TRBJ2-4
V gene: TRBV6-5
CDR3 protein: CASSHIWGGENIQYF

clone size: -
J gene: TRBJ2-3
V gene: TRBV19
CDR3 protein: CASSPSWGRGASTDTQYF

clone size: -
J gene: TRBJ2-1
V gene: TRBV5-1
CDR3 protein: CASSLELAAYNEQFF

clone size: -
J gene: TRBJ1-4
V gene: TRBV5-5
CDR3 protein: CASSLIPGQNEKLFF

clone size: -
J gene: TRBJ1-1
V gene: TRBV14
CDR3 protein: CASSQEPLSGTEAFF

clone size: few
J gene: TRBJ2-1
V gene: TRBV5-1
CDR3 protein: CASSLWTSGVWNEQFF

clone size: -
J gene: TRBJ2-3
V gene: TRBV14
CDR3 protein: CASSPTGRVTDTQYF

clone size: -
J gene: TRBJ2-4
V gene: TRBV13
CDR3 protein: CASSGETKSGTWIAKNIQYF

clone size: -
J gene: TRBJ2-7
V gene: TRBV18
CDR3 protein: CASSPYPPSGRGVEQYF

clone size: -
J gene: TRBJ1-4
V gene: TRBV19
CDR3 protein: CASSIRGEKLFF

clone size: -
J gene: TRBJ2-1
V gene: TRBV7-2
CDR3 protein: CASSLGRNEQFF

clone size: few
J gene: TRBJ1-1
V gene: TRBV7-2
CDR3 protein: CASSLVAGGSGNTEAFF

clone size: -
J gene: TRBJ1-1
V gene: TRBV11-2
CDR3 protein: CASSFASLGTEAFF

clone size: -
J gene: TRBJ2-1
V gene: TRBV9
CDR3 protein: CASSVLAVKDNEQFF

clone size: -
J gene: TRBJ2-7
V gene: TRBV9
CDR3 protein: CASSPYDSYSYEQYF

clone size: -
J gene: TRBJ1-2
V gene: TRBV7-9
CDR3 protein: CASSSLGGTGYGYTF

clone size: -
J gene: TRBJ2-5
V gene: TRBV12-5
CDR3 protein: CASGLVLAEETQYF

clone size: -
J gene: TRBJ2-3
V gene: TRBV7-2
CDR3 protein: CASSWGRLATDTQYF

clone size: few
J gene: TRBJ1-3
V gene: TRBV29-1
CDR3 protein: CSAYGGEGGNTIYF

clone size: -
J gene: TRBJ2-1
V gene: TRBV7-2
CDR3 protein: CASSSGRFF

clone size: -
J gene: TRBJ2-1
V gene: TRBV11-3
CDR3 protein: CASSQRGMTGLAGNEQFF

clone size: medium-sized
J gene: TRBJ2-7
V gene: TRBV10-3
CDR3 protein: CAISESGQLEQYF

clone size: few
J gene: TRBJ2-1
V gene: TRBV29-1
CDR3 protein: CSVVQHEQFF

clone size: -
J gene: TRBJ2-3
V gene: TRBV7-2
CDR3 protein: CASSLSLGGRWADTQYF

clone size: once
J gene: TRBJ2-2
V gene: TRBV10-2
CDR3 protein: CASSESQGHTGELFF

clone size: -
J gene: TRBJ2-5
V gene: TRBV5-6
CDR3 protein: CASSLTRDSLYQETQYF

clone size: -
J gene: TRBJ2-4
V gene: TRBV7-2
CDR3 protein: CASSRTVLAKNIQYF

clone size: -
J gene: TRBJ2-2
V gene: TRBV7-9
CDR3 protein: CASRQQGSGTGELFF

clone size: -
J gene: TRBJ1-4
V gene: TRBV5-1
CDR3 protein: CASSSTTGFANEKLFF

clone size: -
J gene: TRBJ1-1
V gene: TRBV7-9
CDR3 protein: CATPGQGLNTEAFF

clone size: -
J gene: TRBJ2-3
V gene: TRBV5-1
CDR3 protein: CASSLGPGAGVTDTQYF

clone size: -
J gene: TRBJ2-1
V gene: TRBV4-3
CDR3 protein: CASSQDRLAGGPWYEQFF

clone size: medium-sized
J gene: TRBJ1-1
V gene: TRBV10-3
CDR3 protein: CATSNRVVNTEAFF

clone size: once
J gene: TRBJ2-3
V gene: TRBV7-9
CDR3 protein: CASSLMGGRAYTDTQYF

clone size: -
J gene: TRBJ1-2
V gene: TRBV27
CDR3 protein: CASSLSRGFHYGYTF

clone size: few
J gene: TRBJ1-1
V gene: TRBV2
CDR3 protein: CASSPRTRIDTEAFF

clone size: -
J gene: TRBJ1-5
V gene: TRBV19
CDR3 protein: CASSLRGTGLNQPQHF

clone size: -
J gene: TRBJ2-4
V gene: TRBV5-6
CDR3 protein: CATRGRRGKNIQYF

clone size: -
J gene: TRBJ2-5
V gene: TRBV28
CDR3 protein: CASSLSRREKETQYF

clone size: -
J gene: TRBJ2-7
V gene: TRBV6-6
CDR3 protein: CASSSFEEQYF

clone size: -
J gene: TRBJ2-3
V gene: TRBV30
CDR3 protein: CAWSVRRAGTDTQYF

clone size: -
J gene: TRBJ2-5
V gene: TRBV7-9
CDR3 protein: CASSLALEHGETQYF

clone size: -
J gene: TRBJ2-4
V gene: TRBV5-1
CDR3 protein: CASSLAPLAKNIQYF

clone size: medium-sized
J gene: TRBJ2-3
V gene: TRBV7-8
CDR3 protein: CASLNTPGDTQYF

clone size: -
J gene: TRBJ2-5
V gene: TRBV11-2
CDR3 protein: CASSLFSGGGEETQYF